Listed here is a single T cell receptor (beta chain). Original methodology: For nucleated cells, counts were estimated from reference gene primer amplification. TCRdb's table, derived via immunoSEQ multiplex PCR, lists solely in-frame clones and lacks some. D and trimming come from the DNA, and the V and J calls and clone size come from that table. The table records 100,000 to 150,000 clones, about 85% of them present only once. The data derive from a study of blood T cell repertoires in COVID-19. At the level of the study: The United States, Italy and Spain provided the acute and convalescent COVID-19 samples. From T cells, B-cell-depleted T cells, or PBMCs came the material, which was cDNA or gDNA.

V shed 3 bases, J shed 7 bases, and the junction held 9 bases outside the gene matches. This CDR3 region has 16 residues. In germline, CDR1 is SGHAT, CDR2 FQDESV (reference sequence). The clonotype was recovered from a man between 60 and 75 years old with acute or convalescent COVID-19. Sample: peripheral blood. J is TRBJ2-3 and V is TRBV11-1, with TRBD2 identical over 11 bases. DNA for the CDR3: TGTGCCAGCAGCTTGATTGGTCTAGCGGGAGGAAATACGCAGTATTTT. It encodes CASSLIGLAGGNTQYF.